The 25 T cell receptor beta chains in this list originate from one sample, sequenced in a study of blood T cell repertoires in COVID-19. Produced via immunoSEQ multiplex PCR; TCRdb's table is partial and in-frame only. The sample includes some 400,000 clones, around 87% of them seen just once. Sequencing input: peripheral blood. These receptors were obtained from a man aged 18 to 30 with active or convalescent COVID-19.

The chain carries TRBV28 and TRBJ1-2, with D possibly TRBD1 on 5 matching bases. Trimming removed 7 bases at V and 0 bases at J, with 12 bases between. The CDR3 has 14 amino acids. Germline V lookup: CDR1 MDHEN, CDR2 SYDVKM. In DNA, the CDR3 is TGTGCCAGCAACGCCCCGACAGCTAACTATGGCTACACCTTC. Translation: CASNAPTANYGYTF.

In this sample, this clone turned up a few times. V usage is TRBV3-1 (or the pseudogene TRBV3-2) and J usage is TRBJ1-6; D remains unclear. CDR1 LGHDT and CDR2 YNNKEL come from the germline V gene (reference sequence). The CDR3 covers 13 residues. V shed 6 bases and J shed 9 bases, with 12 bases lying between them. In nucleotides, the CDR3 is TGTGCCAGCAGAGCCAATTCAGGTTCACCCCTCCACTTT. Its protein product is CASRANSGSPLHF.

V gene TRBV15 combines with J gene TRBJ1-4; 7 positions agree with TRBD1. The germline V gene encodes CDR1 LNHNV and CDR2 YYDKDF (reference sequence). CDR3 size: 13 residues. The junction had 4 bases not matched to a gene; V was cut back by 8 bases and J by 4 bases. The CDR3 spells CATGTALNEKLFF. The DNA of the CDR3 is TGTGCCACCGGGACAGCTCTTAATGAAAAACTGTTTTTT.

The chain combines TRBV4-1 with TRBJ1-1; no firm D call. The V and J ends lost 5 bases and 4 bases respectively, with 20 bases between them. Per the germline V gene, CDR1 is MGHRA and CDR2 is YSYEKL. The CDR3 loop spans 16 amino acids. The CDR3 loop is CASSYHPARLVTEAFF. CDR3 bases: TGCGCCAGCAGCTACCATCCGGCTCGACTGGTCACTGAAGCTTTCTTT.

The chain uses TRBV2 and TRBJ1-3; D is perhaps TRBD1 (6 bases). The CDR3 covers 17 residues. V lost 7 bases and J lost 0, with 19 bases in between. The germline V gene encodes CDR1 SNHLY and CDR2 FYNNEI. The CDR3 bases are TGTGCCAGCAACCCCGATGGGCGGGGGCTCTCTGGAAACACCATATATTTT. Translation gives CASNPDGRGLSGNTIYF. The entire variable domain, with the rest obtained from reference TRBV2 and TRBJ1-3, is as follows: EPEVTQTPSHQVTQMGQEVILRCVPISNHLYFYWYRQILGQKVEFLVSFYNNEISEKSEIFDDQFSVERPDGSNFTLKIRSTKLEDSAMYFCASNPDGRGLSGNTIYFGEGSWLTVV.

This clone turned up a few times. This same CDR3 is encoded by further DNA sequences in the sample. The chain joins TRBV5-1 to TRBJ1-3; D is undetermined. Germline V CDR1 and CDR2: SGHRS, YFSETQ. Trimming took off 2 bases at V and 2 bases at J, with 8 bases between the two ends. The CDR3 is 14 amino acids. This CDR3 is CASSFTGAGNTIYF. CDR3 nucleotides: TGCGCCAGCAGCTTTACCGGGGCTGGAAACACCATATATTTT.

The CDR3 DNA follows: TGTGCCAGCAGCGTAGTAGGACTAGCGGGGCCAACCTACGAGCAGTACTTC. Translation: CASSVVGLAGPTYEQYF. V usage is TRBV9 and J usage is TRBJ2-7, with TRBD2 matching 12 bases. The CDR3 consists of 17 residues. In germline, CDR1 is SGDLS, CDR2 YYNGEE. V was pared by 0 bases and J by 2 bases, with 6 bases of the junction left unmatched.

The CDR3 DNA reads TGTGCCAGCAGTGATTCGGGACAGGGGGATTATGGCTACACCTTC. This encodes CASSDSGQGDYGYTF. The genes are TRBV25-1 and TRBJ1-2; TRBD1 agrees at 11 bases. The V and J ends lost 3 bases and 5 bases, in that order; junction bases with no gene match: 5. This CDR3 has 15 amino acids. The V gene's germline CDR1 is MGHDK and CDR2 SYGVNS.

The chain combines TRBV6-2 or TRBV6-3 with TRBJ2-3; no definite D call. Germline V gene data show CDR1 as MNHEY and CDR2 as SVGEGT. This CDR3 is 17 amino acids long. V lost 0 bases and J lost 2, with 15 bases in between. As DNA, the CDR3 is TGTGCCAGCAGTTACTCGACGCGGCGAGCTACCACAGATACGCAGTATTTT. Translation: CASSYSTRRATTDTQYF.

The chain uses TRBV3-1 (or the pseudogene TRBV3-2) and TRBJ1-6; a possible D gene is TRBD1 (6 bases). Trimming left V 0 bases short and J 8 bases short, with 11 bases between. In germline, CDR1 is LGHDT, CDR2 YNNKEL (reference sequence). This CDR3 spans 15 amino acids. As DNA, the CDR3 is TGTGCCAGCAGCCAAGACCGACAGGTCTATTCACCCCTCCACTTT. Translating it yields CASSQDRQVYSPLHF.

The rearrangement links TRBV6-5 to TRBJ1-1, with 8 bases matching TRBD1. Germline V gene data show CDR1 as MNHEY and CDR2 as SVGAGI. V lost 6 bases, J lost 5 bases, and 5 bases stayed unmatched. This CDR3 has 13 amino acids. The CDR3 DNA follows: TGTGCCAGCAGAGGACAGGGTTCGACTGAAGCTTTCTTT. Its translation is CASRGQGSTEAFF.

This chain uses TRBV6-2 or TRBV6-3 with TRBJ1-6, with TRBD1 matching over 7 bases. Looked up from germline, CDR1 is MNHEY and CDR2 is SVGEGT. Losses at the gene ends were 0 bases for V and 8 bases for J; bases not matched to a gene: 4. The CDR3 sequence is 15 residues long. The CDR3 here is CASSYSGQSYSPLHF. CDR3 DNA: TGTGCCAGCAGTTACTCGGGACAGAGCTATTCACCCCTCCACTTT.

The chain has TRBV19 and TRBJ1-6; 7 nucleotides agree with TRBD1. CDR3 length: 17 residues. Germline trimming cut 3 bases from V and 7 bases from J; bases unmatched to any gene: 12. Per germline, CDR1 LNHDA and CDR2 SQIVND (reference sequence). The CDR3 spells CASSIFQGVIVNSPLHF. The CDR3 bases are TGTGCCAGTAGTATTTTCCAGGGGGTCATTGTCAATTCACCCCTCCACTTT.

The CDR3 is CASSLNRGAGPQETQYF. The CDR3 region has the DNA TGCGCCAGCAGCCTGAATAGAGGTGCGGGACCTCAAGAGACCCAGTACTTC. This chain uses TRBV4-3 with TRBJ2-5, with D possibly being TRBD2 (6 bases). This CDR3 region has 17 residues. Germline CDR1 and CDR2: LGHNA and YSLEER. V dropped 4 bases and J dropped 2 bases, with 20 bases sitting between them.

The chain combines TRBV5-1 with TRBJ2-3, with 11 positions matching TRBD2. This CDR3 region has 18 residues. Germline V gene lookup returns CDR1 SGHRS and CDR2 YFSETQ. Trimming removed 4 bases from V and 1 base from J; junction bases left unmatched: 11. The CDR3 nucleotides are TGCGCCAGCAGCCGGCGAGTAGCGGGGGGGCAACGCACAGATACGCAGTATTTT. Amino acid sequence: CASSRRVAGGQRTDTQYF. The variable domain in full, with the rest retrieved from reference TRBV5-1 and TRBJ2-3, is KAGVTQTPRYLIKTRGQQVTLSCSPISGHRSVSWYQQTPGQGLQFLFEYFSETQRNKGNFPGRFSGRQFSNSRSEMNVSTLELGDSALYLCASSRRVAGGQRTDTQYFGPGTRLTVL.

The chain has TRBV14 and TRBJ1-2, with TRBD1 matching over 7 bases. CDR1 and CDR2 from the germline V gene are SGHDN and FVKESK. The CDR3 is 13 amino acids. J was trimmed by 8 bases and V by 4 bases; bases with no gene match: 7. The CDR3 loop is CASSPNRGSGYTF. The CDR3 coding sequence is TGTGCCAGCAGCCCTAACAGGGGCAGCGGCTACACCTTC.

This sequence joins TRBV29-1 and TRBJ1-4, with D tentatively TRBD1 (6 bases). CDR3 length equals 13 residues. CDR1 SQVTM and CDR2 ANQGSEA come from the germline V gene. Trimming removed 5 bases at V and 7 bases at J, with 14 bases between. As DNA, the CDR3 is TGCAGCGTTCAACGGGGCAGGGGTGAAAAACTGTTTTTT. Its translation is CSVQRGRGEKLFF.

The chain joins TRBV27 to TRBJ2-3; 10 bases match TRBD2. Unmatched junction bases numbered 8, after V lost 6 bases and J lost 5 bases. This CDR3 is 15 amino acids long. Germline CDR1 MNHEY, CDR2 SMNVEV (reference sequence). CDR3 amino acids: CASSGGLAGVDTQYF. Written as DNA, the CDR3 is TGTGCCAGCAGCGGAGGGCTAGCGGGAGTAGATACGCAGTATTTT.

CDR3 loop: CASSPTGEGQPQHF. The DNA of the CDR3 is TGTGCCAGCAGCCCGACAGGGGAAGGCCAGCCCCAGCATTTT. This chain connects TRBV25-1 to TRBJ1-5, with 8 bases identical to TRBD1. This CDR3 comprises 14 residues. V lost 6 bases and J lost 7; bases outside the gene matches: 8. CDR1 and CDR2 (germline): MGHDK, SYGVNS.

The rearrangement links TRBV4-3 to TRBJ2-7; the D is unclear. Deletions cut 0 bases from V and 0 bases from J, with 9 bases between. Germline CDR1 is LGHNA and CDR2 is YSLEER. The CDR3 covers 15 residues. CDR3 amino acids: CASSQDLGRSYEQYF. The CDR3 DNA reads TGCGCCAGCAGCCAAGACCTTGGCCGCTCCTACGAGCAGTACTTC.

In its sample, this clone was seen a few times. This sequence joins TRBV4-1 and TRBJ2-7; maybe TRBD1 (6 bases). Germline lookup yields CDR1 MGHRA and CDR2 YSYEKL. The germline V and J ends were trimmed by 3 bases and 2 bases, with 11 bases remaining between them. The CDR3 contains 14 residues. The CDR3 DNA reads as TGCGCCAGCAGCCACCTCGGACAGACCTACGAGCAGTACTTC. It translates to CASSHLGQTYEQYF.

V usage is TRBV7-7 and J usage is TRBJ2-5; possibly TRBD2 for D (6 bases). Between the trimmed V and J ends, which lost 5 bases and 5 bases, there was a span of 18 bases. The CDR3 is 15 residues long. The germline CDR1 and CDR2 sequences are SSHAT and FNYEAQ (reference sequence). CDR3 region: CASSPWDSPGETQYF. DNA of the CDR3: TGTGCCAGCAGCCCCTGGGACTCACCGGGGGAGACCCAGTACTTC.

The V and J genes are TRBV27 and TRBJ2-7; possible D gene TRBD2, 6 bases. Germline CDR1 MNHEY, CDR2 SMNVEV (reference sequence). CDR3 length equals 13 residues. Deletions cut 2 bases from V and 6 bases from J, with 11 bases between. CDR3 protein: CASSLLGTGEQYF. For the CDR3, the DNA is TGTGCCAGCAGTTTACTTGGGACTGGCGAGCAGTACTTC.

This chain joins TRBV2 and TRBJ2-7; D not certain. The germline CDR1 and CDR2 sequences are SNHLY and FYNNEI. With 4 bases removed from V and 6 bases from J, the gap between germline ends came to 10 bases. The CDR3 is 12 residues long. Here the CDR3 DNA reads TGTGCCAGCAGTGGTGGAGTTTTCGAGCAGTACTTC. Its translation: CASSGGVFEQYF.

The CDR3 coding sequence is TGTGCCAGCAGGTGGAGGGAGTTCACCAATGAAAAACTGTTTTTT. Protein: CASRWREFTNEKLFF. This chain uses TRBV2 with TRBJ1-4; D unresolved. Germline loops: CDR1 SNHLY, CDR2 FYNNEI. The V and J ends lost 6 bases and 5 bases respectively, with 16 bases between them. The CDR3 is made up of 15 amino acids.